This T cell receptor beta chain appears in the sequencing data of a study of T-cell memory formation after mild COVID-19 (dated by TCRdb to the early 2020s). With regard to the full study: TCR sequence clusters from the two donors were found to be largely donor specific. Longitudinal TCRalpha and TCRbeta repertoire sequencing tracked T-cell clones expanding and contracting after mild COVID-19 in a couple of donors. Two young, previously healthy adult volunteers, one female and one male, were included in the cohort. What the research found in general, with its limitations: Some responding clones were found in pre-infection memory, which suggests that pre-existing cross-reactive memory T cells took part in the SARS-CoV-2 response. From day 15 to 85, contracting clones showed balanced CD4/CD8 phenotypes, whereas a second wave of clones that expanded from day 15 to 37 leaned towards CD4+. Only a couple of mild cases were covered by the study, and larger cohorts that include severe cases with pre-infection samples were considered necessary. SARS-CoV-2 specificity of the second-wave clones peaking on day 37 was not confirmed. Contracting CD4+ clones turned up mainly in the CM and EM memory subsets, whereas EMRA was where CD8+ clones were enriched.

About this clonotype: Its antigen is unknown. Per-base quality was not reported, and no clone a single base away is much larger than it.

PBMCs were isolated by Ficoll-Paque density gradient centrifugation. The CDR3 spans 14 residues, from the cysteine through the valine. The CDR3 DNA has 42 bases and is translated from base 1. CDR1 and CDR2 (SGHTS, YDEGEE) derive from the germline V gene. The junction carries 19 bases between V and J, which are trimmed by 6 bases and 6 bases respectively. Sequencing instrument: Illumina NovaSeq 6000. TCRalpha and TCRbeta cDNA libraries were constructed by 5'RACE with constant-segment primers, with sample barcodes and unique molecular identifiers being introduced. RNA was extracted from every sample with Trizol reagent. Libraries were amplified in two PCR steps, with a second sample barcode and Illumina TruSeq adapters added in the second step. The libraries were sequenced on an Illumina NovaSeq using 2 x 150 bp paired-end reads. The study's own analysis went as follows. Reads were demultiplexed and collapsed into UMI-guided consensus sequences with migec v1.2.7. Using mixcr v2.1.11, UMI consensuses were aligned to TRA and TRB V and J templates and then assembled into clonotypes. A clonotype was counted as expanded or contracted only if both edgeR and NoisET called the change significant, with noise models trained on biological replicates. edgeR calls used a false discovery rate-adjusted p below 0.01 and a log2 fold-change threshold of 1. As an exploratory analysis of dynamics, max-normalized trajectories of the 1000 most abundant clonotypes were examined with PCA combined with hierarchical clustering. Separately sequenced CD4+ and CD8+ repertoires were used to assign a CD4 or CD8 phenotype to each responding clone. TCRdb reran the public reads through fastp at Q25 and MiXCR, keeping productive beta chains. Every entry covers one CDR3 protein and lists the most common genes and DNA from its rows. The V and J calls follow TCRdb's processing rather than the paper's. The table for this sample lists about 200,000 distinct CDR3 sequences; roughly 10% of them were counted only once. Around 3.4% of the sample rests with the top ten.

The source is a man in his late teens or twenties who had mild COVID-19 (a few samples of this study predate the infection). The sample titles of this study are shuffled in the database, so cell type and time point are left out; the donor was told from shared clones. The V and J genes are TRBV5-8 and TRBJ2-7, with TRBD1 tentatively as D gene (5 bases match). The sample taken for sequencing was PBMCs or a T cell subset sorted from them (not recorded which). Here the CDR3 is given as CASTLSGLRGEQYV. The nucleotide sequence is given as TGTGCCAGCACCCTCTCAGGATTAAGGGGCGAGCAGTACGTC.